The clone carrying this T cell receptor beta chain showed up many times. Its antigen remains unidentified. The sample belongs to a study of neurological immune-mediated disorders. The CDR3 extends over 15 amino acids. CDR1 and CDR2 (germline): SGHRS, YFSETQ. V was cut by 5 bases and J by 4 bases, with 19 bases left in between. MiXCR, applied by TCRdb to the 5' RACE reads, yields one record per CDR3 protein. The data contain more than 35,000 distinct CDR3 sequences, around 3.3% of them singletons. Study findings and constraints: According to phylogenetic grouping, one related-CDR3 cluster, a possible signature, contained the repertoires of 18 of 34 multiple sclerosis patients.

The receptor was isolated from a woman in her 50s with multiple sclerosis. Sequenced material: PBMCs. V and J are TRBV5-1 and TRBJ2-7; D could derive from TRBD1 or TRBD2 (6 bases each). CDR3 sequence (DNA): TGCGCCAGCAGAGGGGTAGCGGAAAGGGGGTACGAGCAGTACTTC. Protein sequence: CASRGVAERGYEQYF.